Listed below are T cell receptor beta chains from one sample, sequenced in a study of cytomegalovirus exposure and HLA in healthy donors. The data were produced by immunoSEQ multiplex PCR, yet TCRdb's version contains in-frame clones alone and is incomplete. Of tens of thousands of clones in the sample, roughly 67% were seen once. The sample comprised PBMCs. The source of these receptors is a man in his fifties in good health and CMV-seronegative. Both conserved end residues are part of each CDR3. The order of the fields is V gene, J gene, clone size, D gene, CDR3 protein, CDR3 DNA. The D gene is left open where the match is weak. Size tells how often a clone was seen (once, few, many) or the class of an expanded clone, and some rows leave it out.

V: TRBV5-1; J: TRBJ2-5; size: once; D: TRBD2; CDR3: CASSSTSGYETQYF; DNA: TGCGCCAGCAGCTCGACTAGCGGGTATGAGACCCAGTACTTC
V: TRBV6-5; J: TRBJ1-2; size: -; D: -; CDR3: CASSQKPFGYTF; DNA: TGTGCCAGCAGCCAAAAGCCTTTTGGCTACACCTTC
V: TRBV19; J: TRBJ2-2; size: -; D: TRBD2; CDR3: CASSRGEGANTGELFF; DNA: TGTGCCAGTAGTAGAGGGGAGGGAGCGAACACCGGGGAGCTGTTTTTT
V: TRBV2; J: TRBJ1-4; size: few; D: TRBD1; CDR3: CASSGRTGVPEKLFF; DNA: TGTGCCAGCAGTGGTCGGACAGGGGTGCCTGAAAAACTGTTTTTT
V: TRBV25-1; J: TRBJ2-2; size: -; D: -; CDR3: CASSGAGTGELFF; DNA: TGTGCCAGCAGTGGGGCGGGCACCGGGGAGCTGTTTTTT
V: TRBV7-3; J: TRBJ1-2; size: -; D: -; CDR3: CASSLIELQGRDGYTF; DNA: TGTGCCAGCAGCTTAATTGAGTTGCAGGGGAGGGATGGCTACACCTTC
V: TRBV7-9; J: TRBJ2-7; size: few; D: -; CDR3: CASSPDTYEQYF; DNA: TGTGCCAGCAGCCCCGACACCTACGAGCAGTACTTC
V: TRBV4-1; J: TRBJ1-5; size: -; D: -; CDR3: CASSQIFSRESDQPQHF; DNA: TGCGCCAGCAGCCAGATTTTTAGCAGGGAAAGCGATCAGCCCCAGCATTTT
V: TRBV6-1; J: TRBJ1-2; size: -; D: -; CDR3: CASRPDGDYGYTF; DNA: TGTGCCAGTAGGCCGGACGGGGACTATGGCTACACCTTC
V: TRBV11-2; J: TRBJ2-3; size: once; D: -; CDR3: CASSLNRVNTDTQYF; DNA: TGTGCCAGCAGCTTAAACAGGGTTAACACAGATACGCAGTATTTT
V: TRBV9; J: TRBJ2-1; size: -; D: TRBD1; CDR3: CASSALPGQGLNNEQFF; DNA: TGTGCCAGCAGCGCCCTACCGGGACAGGGATTAAACAATGAGCAGTTCTTC
V: TRBV30; J: TRBJ1-4; size: -; D: TRBD1; CDR3: CAWSVGWTGPNEKLFF; DNA: TGTGCCTGGAGTGTAGGTTGGACAGGACCGAATGAAAAACTGTTTTTT
V: TRBV5-5; J: TRBJ1-1; size: -; D: -; CDR3: CASSLTPSAEAFF; DNA: TGTGCCAGCAGCTTAACTCCCTCCGCTGAAGCTTTCTTT
V: TRBV5-6; J: TRBJ2-7; size: -; D: TRBD2; CDR3: CASSPTGLAGVKEQYF; DNA: TGTGCCAGCAGCCCCACGGGACTAGCGGGGGTAAAAGAGCAGTACTTC
V: TRBV6-5; J: TRBJ1-2; size: few; D: -; CDR3: CASKSGGANYGYTF; DNA: TGTGCCAGCAAATCCGGGGGGGCTAACTATGGCTACACCTTC
V: TRBV28; J: TRBJ2-7; size: -; D: TRBD2; CDR3: CASSLAGKPYEQYF; DNA: TGTGCCAGCAGCCTAGCGGGGAAACCCTACGAGCAGTACTTC
V: TRBV2; J: TRBJ2-7; size: few; D: -; CDR3: CASSDGKYYEQYF; DNA: TGTGCCAGCAGTGATGGCAAATACTACGAGCAGTACTTC
V: TRBV27; J: TRBJ2-3; size: -; D: TRBD2; CDR3: CASSLAGLAAAGADTQYF; DNA: TGTGCCAGCAGTTTAGCCGGACTAGCGGCGGCAGGCGCAGATACGCAGTATTTT
V: TRBV6-5; J: TRBJ2-1; size: -; D: TRBD2; CDR3: CASSYTAGGPEEQFF; DNA: TGTGCCAGCAGTTACACGGCGGGGGGGCCCGAGGAGCAGTTCTTC
V: TRBV10-3; J: TRBJ2-3; size: -; D: TRBD1; CDR3: CAITRDRSLLDTQYF; DNA: TGTGCCATCACCCGGGACAGAAGTCTATTAGATACGCAGTATTTT
V: TRBV21-1; J: TRBJ1-5; size: few; D: -; CDR3: CAGPSGQVLKPQHF; DNA: TGTGCCGGCCCCTCAGGACAGGTACTGAAGCCCCAGCATTTT
V: TRBV7-9; J: TRBJ2-7; size: -; D: TRBD1; CDR3: CASSWDSYYEQYF; DNA: TGTGCCAGCAGCTGGGACAGCTACTACGAGCAGTACTTC
V: TRBV6-5; J: TRBJ2-3; size: few; D: -; CDR3: CASRSPADTQYF; DNA: TGTGCCTCTAGGAGCCCAGCGGATACGCAGTATTTT
V: TRBV29-1; J: TRBJ2-3; size: few; D: -; CDR3: CSTYGTAGGTQYF; DNA: TGCAGCACGTATGGTACGGCTGGAGGTACGCAGTATTTT
V: TRBV5-6; J: TRBJ2-5; size: -; D: TRBD1; CDR3: CASTGDRGETQYF; DNA: TGTGCCAGCACCGGAGACAGGGGGGAGACCCAGTACTTC
V: TRBV9; J: TRBJ2-7; size: -; D: TRBD1; CDR3: CASSSLGQHSYEQYF; DNA: TGTGCCAGCAGCAGCCTGGGACAGCACTCCTACGAGCAGTACTTC
V: TRBV5-1; J: TRBJ2-7; size: -; D: TRBD1; CDR3: CASSRDRVYEQYF; DNA: TGCGCCAGCAGCCGGGACAGGGTCTACGAGCAGTACTTC
V: TRBV19; J: TRBJ2-1; size: -; D: TRBD2; CDR3: CASSIGGGRFPEFF; DNA: TGTGCCAGTAGTATAGGCGGGGGTAGATTCCCTGAGTTCTTC
V: TRBV7-7; J: TRBJ2-7; size: few; D: -; CDR3: CASSTPKPQLKAYEQYF; DNA: TGTGCTAGCAGCACTCCAAAACCCCAACTTAAAGCCTACGAGCAGTACTTC
V: TRBV29-1; J: TRBJ2-3; size: -; D: TRBD2; CDR3: CSVSLTSVTDTQYF; DNA: TGCAGCGTATCGTTGACTAGCGTCACAGATACGCAGTATTTT
V: TRBV5-4; J: TRBJ1-2; size: -; D: TRBD1; CDR3: CASSPDPTGPYGYTF; DNA: TGTGCCAGCAGCCCTGACCCGACAGGGCCCTATGGCTACACCTTC
V: TRBV5-1; J: TRBJ2-5; size: -; D: TRBD1; CDR3: CASRARGGKETQYF; DNA: TGCGCCAGCAGGGCGCGAGGGGGCAAAGAGACCCAGTACTTC
V: TRBV6-6; J: TRBJ1-6; size: -; D: TRBD1; CDR3: CATTPGTGPNSPLHF; DNA: TGTGCCACTACTCCCGGGACAGGGCCTAATTCACCCCTCCACTTT
V: TRBV30; J: TRBJ1-1; size: -; D: TRBD1; CDR3: CAWSTGGRNTEAFF; DNA: TGTGCCTGGAGTACAGGGGGCAGGAACACTGAAGCTTTCTTT
V: TRBV11-3; J: TRBJ2-5; size: -; D: TRBD1; CDR3: CASSRRGQGDLDF; DNA: TGTGCCAGCAGCCGAAGGGGACAGGGTGATTTGGACTTC
V: TRBV30; J: TRBJ2-6; size: -; D: -; CDR3: CAWSVSGARANVLTF; DNA: TGTGCCTGGAGTGTTTCCGGAGCGAGGGCCAACGTCCTGACTTTC
V: TRBV4-1; J: TRBJ1-1; size: -; D: -; CDR3: CASSQEPAGVAFF; DNA: TGCGCCAGCAGCCAAGAGCCCGCCGGGGTAGCTTTCTTT
V: TRBV6-1; J: TRBJ1-1; size: -; D: -; CDR3: CASTGQMNTEAFF; DNA: TGTGCCAGCACCGGACAGATGAACACTGAAGCTTTCTTT
V: TRBV9; J: TRBJ1-1; size: -; D: TRBD1; CDR3: CASSANLQGTEAFF; DNA: TGTGCCAGCAGCGCTAATCTACAGGGGACTGAAGCTTTCTTT
V: TRBV5-6; J: TRBJ1-1; size: few; D: -; CDR3: CASSLGLLSLEAFF; DNA: TGTGCCAGCAGCTTGGGGTTGCTAAGCCTTGAAGCTTTCTTT
V: TRBV7-9; J: TRBJ1-1; size: few; D: -; CDR3: CASSLYSGASEAFF; DNA: TGTGCCAGCAGCCTCTATTCAGGTGCGTCTGAAGCTTTCTTT
V: TRBV25-1; J: TRBJ1-2; size: -; D: TRBD1; CDR3: CASSESGRGRGGYTF; DNA: TGTGCCAGCAGTGAATCGGGCAGGGGGCGCGGGGGCTACACCTTC
V: TRBV7-8; J: TRBJ1-4; size: -; D: -; CDR3: CASSLEGSLEKLFF; DNA: TGTGCCAGCAGCTTAGAGGGGTCGCTGGAAAAACTGTTTTTT